Each of the 26 T cell receptor beta chains below was sequenced from the same sample in a study of beta chain features in type 1 diabetes. The authors reverse transcribed all of the isolated RNA, so sequencing captured expressed TCRB transcripts. Only in-frame clones appear in the TCRdb table, and some are missing; sequencing was by immunoSEQ multiplex PCR. The sample records hundreds of thousands of clones, roughly 16% being singletons. The sample consisted of naive CD4+ T cells from blood. The receptors shown here come from a woman in her late teens or twenties in good health.

The sample holds a few counts of this clone. The chain carries TRBV18 and TRBJ2-1; 9 bases match TRBD1. V was clipped by 4 bases and J by 6 bases; unmatched bases: 4. CDR1 is KGHSH, CDR2 LQKENI, per germline. This CDR3 is 14 amino acids long. Written as DNA, the CDR3 is TGTGCCAGCTCACGGGGACAGGGATTCAATGAGCAGTTCTTC. This codes for CASSRGQGFNEQFF.

In the case of this clone: This sample includes further DNA sequences coding for the same CDR3. The V and J genes are TRBV5-1 and TRBJ2-7; 11 nucleotides match TRBD2. Germline-derived CDR1 and CDR2 are SGHRS and YFSETQ. Trimming at V came to 5 bases and at J to 0 bases, leaving 4 bases not matched to a gene. CDR3 length equals 15 residues. For the CDR3, the DNA is TGCGCCAGCAGTCCTCTAGCGGGAGGCTCCTACGAGCAGTACTTC. Its translation is CASSPLAGGSYEQYF.

The chain has TRBV4-3 and TRBJ1-4; unclear D gene. In germline, CDR1 is LGHNA, CDR2 YSLEER. CDR3 length: 15 amino acids. V lost 3 bases and J 7 bases, leaving 15 bases between the germline ends. DNA for the CDR3: TGCGCCAGCAGCCAGGCAGGTCCAGCGAGTGAAAAACTGTTTTTT. The encoded protein is CASSQAGPASEKLFF.

The V and J genes are TRBV7-8 and TRBJ2-6; perhaps TRBD1 as D (5 bases). Trimming removed 5 bases at V and 0 bases at J, with 17 bases between. The CDR3 extends over 18 amino acids. The germline V gene has CDR1 SGHVS and CDR2 FQNEAQ. CDR3 residues: CASSHHPLQDSGANVLTF. The CDR3 DNA is TGTGCCAGCAGCCACCATCCTCTACAGGACTCTGGGGCCAACGTCCTGACTTTC.

The chain links TRBV28 to TRBJ2-2, with TRBD1 matching 11 bases. Germline loops: CDR1 MDHEN, CDR2 SYDVKM. The CDR3 sequence is 17 residues long. Trimming at V came to 2 bases and at J to 5 bases, leaving 7 bases not matched to a gene. CDR3 sequence: CASSLDIGTGGTGELFF. The CDR3, as DNA: TGTGCCAGCAGTTTAGACATAGGGACAGGGGGAACCGGGGAGCTGTTTTTT.

The gene calls are TRBV28 and TRBJ2-3; the D gene is possibly TRBD2 (6 bases). Trimming took 6 bases from V and 5 from J, leaving 18 bases between them. CDR3 size: 15 residues. Germline V lookup: CDR1 MDHEN, CDR2 SYDVKM. CDR3 protein: CASRHSGLLIDTQYF. CDR3 DNA: TGTGCCAGCAGACATTCGGGACTGCTCATAGATACGCAGTATTTT.

The V gene is TRBV6-6, the J gene TRBJ2-2; 7 bases agree with TRBD2. In germline, CDR1 is MNHNY, CDR2 SVGAGI (reference sequence). The CDR3 is 13 amino acids. J lost 6 bases, V lost 9 bases, and 7 bases had no gene match. The CDR3, as DNA: TGTGCCAGTAGACTAGCTTCGTCCGGGGAGCTGTTTTTT. This codes for CASRLASSGELFF.

The CDR3 spells CSVRIGTPRNTEAFF. The CDR3 region has the DNA TGCAGCGTTAGGATAGGGACACCCAGGAACACTGAAGCTTTCTTT. The chain uses TRBV29-1 and TRBJ1-1, with D tentatively TRBD1 (6 bases). There are 15 residues in the CDR3. The V gene lost 5 bases and the J gene lost 1 base, with 17 bases spanning the gap. Germline V lookup: CDR1 SQVTM, CDR2 ANQGSEA. Variable domain in full (rest from reference TRBV29-1 and TRBJ1-1): SAVISQKPSRDICQRGTSLTIQCQVDSQVTMMFWYRQQPGQSLTLIATANQGSEATYESGFVIDKFPISRPNLTFSTLTVSNMSPEDSSIYLCSVRIGTPRNTEAFFGQGTRLTVV.

The chain employs TRBV28 and TRBJ2-3; 8 positions match TRBD2. The ends lost 2 bases at V and 1 base at J; junction bases unmatched: 2. Germline V gene data show CDR1 as MDHEN and CDR2 as SYDVKM. The length of the CDR3 is 15 residues. Written as DNA, the CDR3 is TGTGCCAGCAGTTTACTCGGGGGGGGCACAGATACGCAGTATTTT. Residues: CASSLLGGGTDTQYF.

The chain has TRBV18 and TRBJ2-7; TRBD2 matches 9 bases. The germline V gene has CDR1 KGHSH and CDR2 LQKENI. V lost 2 bases and J lost 4; bases outside the gene matches: 6. The CDR3 consists of 15 residues. The CDR3 protein is CASSPYAGGPYEQYF. For the CDR3, the DNA is TGTGCCAGCTCACCATACGCGGGAGGGCCTTACGAGCAGTACTTC.

Worth noting for this clone: The junction shows a germline mismatch at one end, possibly a read error. The rearrangement links TRBV29-1 to TRBJ2-7; 12 bases are shared with TRBD2. The germline gives CDR1 SQVTM, CDR2 ANQGSEA. The CDR3 spans 16 residues. The DNA for the CDR3 is TGCAGCGCTGAAGCCACACCGGGACTAGCGGGTGGTGAGCAGTACTTC. Amino acid sequence: CSAEATPGLAGGEQYF.

This clone was picked up a small number of times. The V gene is TRBV28, the J gene TRBJ2-6; D may be TRBD1 or TRBD2 (7 bases each). This CDR3 region has 18 residues. V was shortened by 5 bases and J by 4 bases, with 21 bases between the two germline ends. Germline values: CDR1 MDHEN, CDR2 SYDVKM. CDR3 coding DNA: TGTGCCAGCAGTATCCCGGGGGGACAGATGCCGGGGGCCAACGTCCTGACTTTC. Residues: CASSIPGGQMPGANVLTF. The full variable domain, its missing parts supplied by reference TRBV28 and TRBJ2-6, is DVKVTQSSRYLVKRTGEKVFLECVQDMDHENMFWYRQDPGLGLRLIYFSYDVKMKEKGDIPEGYSVSREKKERFSLILESASTNQTSMYLCASSIPGGQMPGANVLTFGAGSRLTVL.

CDR3 coding DNA: TGTGCCAGCAACCCGGGACAGGGGGATTACGAGCAGTACTTC. Amino acids: CASNPGQGDYEQYF. The chain uses TRBV2 and TRBJ2-7, with 11 bases aligning to TRBD1. Germline values: CDR1 SNHLY, CDR2 FYNNEI. J was trimmed by 4 bases and V by 7 bases; bases with no gene match: 6. The CDR3 has 14 residues.

V and J are TRBV7-9 and TRBJ2-1, with D possibly being TRBD2 (5 bases). Germline V gene sequence: CDR1 SEHNR, CDR2 FQNEAQ (reference sequence). The V end lost 4 bases, the J end lost 7 bases, and 20 bases lay between the germline ends. This CDR3 is built from 16 residues. DNA for the CDR3: TGTGCCAGCAGCTCGTCATATAGGGCGAGGGAAAATGAGCAGTTCTTC. Its translation is CASSSSYRARENEQFF.

V usage is TRBV7-9 and J usage is TRBJ1-2, with D unclear. CDR1 is SEHNR, CDR2 FQNEAQ, per germline (reference sequence). The CDR3 loop spans 15 amino acids. Trimming removed 1 base at V and 7 bases at J, with 16 bases between. The CDR3 here is CASSLDLRDTGGYTF. CDR3 DNA: TGTGCCAGCAGCTTAGATCTCCGGGATACCGGTGGCTACACCTTC.

The rearrangement uses TRBV5-1 and TRBJ2-4; D is unclear. The CDR3 is 14 residues long. The germline V gene has CDR1 SGHRS and CDR2 YFSETQ. The V end lost 0 bases, the J end lost 6 bases, and 10 bases lay between the germline ends. CDR3 DNA sequence: TGCGCCAGCAGCTTGGCCGCAGGTCTAAACATTCAGTACTTC. This sequence encodes CASSLAAGLNIQYF.

This clone was counted only a few times. The chain joins TRBV7-9 to TRBJ2-3; D unclear. The CDR3 spans 14 residues. Germline V gene lookup returns CDR1 SEHNR and CDR2 FQNEAQ (reference sequence). V lost 1 base and J lost 2, with 7 bases in between. The CDR3 protein is CASSLGRNTDTQYF. CDR3 in DNA: TGTGCCAGCAGCTTAGGGCGGAACACAGATACGCAGTATTTT.

The V and J genes are TRBV7-2 and TRBJ2-5; TRBD2 agrees at 10 bases. Germline-derived CDR1 and CDR2 are SGHTA and FQGNSA. V was clipped by 5 bases and J by 1 base; unmatched bases: 13. CDR3 length: 18 residues. The CDR3, as DNA: TGTGCCAGCAGCCTCGAAAGAGCCGGGACTAGCGTCCAAGAGACCCAGTACTTC. It codes for CASSLERAGTSVQETQYF.

This clone was detected only a few times. The gene calls are TRBV5-1 and TRBJ2-3; 10 positions match TRBD1. Germline-derived CDR1 and CDR2 are SGHRS and YFSETQ. V lost 4 bases, J lost 5 bases, and 7 bases stayed unmatched. The CDR3 is 15 amino acids. CDR3 coding DNA: TGCGCCAGCAGCCAACGACAGGGGGCGGGAGATACGCAGTATTTT. Translating gives CASSQRQGAGDTQYF.

The chain links TRBV4-2 to TRBJ2-1; perhaps TRBD1 as D (5 bases). Between the trimmed V and J ends, which lost 0 bases and 8 bases, there was a span of 5 bases. The CDR3 loop spans 12 amino acids. Germline CDR1 is LGHNA and CDR2 is YNFKEQ. The CDR3 sequence: CASSQEGHEQFF. The CDR3 region has the DNA TGTGCCAGCAGCCAAGAGGGGCATGAGCAGTTCTTC.

This clone was seen more than once but under ten times. J is TRBJ2-2 and V is TRBV5-4; tentatively, D is TRBD2 (5 bases). The CDR3 has 13 amino acids. Trimming took off 0 bases at V and 8 bases at J, with 8 bases between the two ends. CDR1 is SGHNT, CDR2 YYREEE, per germline (reference sequence). The CDR3 spells CASSLATGGELFF. The CDR3 DNA reads as TGTGCCAGCAGCTTGGCGACGGGGGGGGAGCTGTTTTTT.

This clone came up once. The chain has TRBV5-1 and TRBJ1-2, with D tentatively TRBD1 (5 bases). This CDR3 spans 13 amino acids. Trimming shortened V by 4 bases and J by 2 bases, and 9 bases separated the two germline ends. In germline, CDR1 is SGHRS, CDR2 YFSETQ. The chain's CDR3 is CASSADRNYGYTF. The DNA of the CDR3 is TGCGCCAGCAGCGCCGACAGAAACTATGGCTACACCTTC. Full variable domain (remainder filled in from reference TRBV5-1 and TRBJ1-2): KAGVTQTPRYLIKTRGQQVTLSCSPISGHRSVSWYQQTPGQGLQFLFEYFSETQRNKGNFPGRFSGRQFSNSRSEMNVSTLELGDSALYLCASSADRNYGYTFGSGTRLTVV.

This sequence joins TRBV7-9 and TRBJ2-7; D might be TRBD2 (5 bases). Deletions cut 5 bases from V and 1 base from J, with 12 bases between. Germline V gives CDR1 SEHNR, CDR2 FQNEAQ (reference sequence). This CDR3 has 14 residues. CDR3 residues: CASSLHGVSYEQYF. The DNA for the CDR3 is TGTGCCAGCAGCCTTCACGGGGTTTCCTACGAGCAGTACTTC.

In its sample, this clone was seen a few times. The CDR3: CASSQEHGLTDTQYF. The CDR3 nucleotides are TGCGCCAGCAGCCAAGAACACGGGCTCACAGATACGCAGTATTTT. This chain joins TRBV4-3 and TRBJ2-3; no definite D call. The CDR3 extends over 15 amino acids. Germline V gene lookup returns CDR1 LGHNA and CDR2 YSLEER. Trimming left V 0 bases short and J 2 bases short, with 9 bases between.

The sample holds a few counts of this clone. The J gene is TRBJ1-3, the V gene TRBV28; 9 nucleotides agree with TRBD1. The germline CDR1 and CDR2 sequences are MDHEN and SYDVKM. This CDR3 spans 14 amino acids. V was pared by 8 bases and J by 7 bases, with 9 bases of the junction left unmatched. CDR3 residues: CASHTGGTENTIYF. The CDR3 DNA follows: TGTGCCAGCCACACAGGGGGCACAGAGAACACCATATATTTT.

This clone was found a few times. The J gene is TRBJ2-1, the V gene TRBV2, with 7 nucleotides matching TRBD2. V trimming: 5 bases; J trimming: 8 bases; junction bases outside the gene matches: 9. The CDR3 sequence is 14 residues long. Germline V lookup: CDR1 SNHLY, CDR2 FYNNEI. The CDR3 is CASSRGLTGHEQFF. As DNA, the CDR3 is TGTGCCAGCAGTAGGGGACTAACCGGGCATGAGCAGTTCTTC.